The rows below give T cell receptor beta chains drawn from one sample of a study of cytotoxic CD8 clonotypes in ibrutinib-treated CLL. Here immunoSEQ multiplex PCR was the method, and the copy in TCRdb shows in-frame clones only, minus some. The sample consists of some 120,000 clones, about 58% of them appearing once. The starting material was PBMCs, obtained after 24 months of ibrutinib treatment. These receptors originate from a human donor with chronic lymphocytic leukemia. CDR3s include the opening cysteine and the closing phenylalanine or tryptophan. A D gene is named only where the DNA matches it firmly. Not all rows give a size; the values are once, few, many and, for expanded clones, a class.

d_call	clone_size	v_call	j_call	cdr3_aa	cdr3_nt
-	once	TRBV20-1	TRBJ2-5	CSARVRETQYF	TGCAGTGCTAGAGTCAGGGAGACCCAGTACTTC
-	-	TRBV27	TRBJ1-6	CASGTGTANSPLHF	TGTGCCAGCGGAACCGGGACGGCTAATTCACCCCTCCACTTT
-	-	TRBV10-2	TRBJ1-2	CASSDTGNYGYTF	TGCGCCAGCAGTGACACAGGGAACTATGGCTACACCTTC
-	-	TRBV5-1	TRBJ1-1	CASSLDGVSTEAFF	TGCGCCAGCAGCTTGGATGGGGTTTCGACTGAAGCTTTCTTT
-	few	TRBV29-1	TRBJ2-1	CSVIRGGRDYNEQFF	TGCAGCGTTATCCGTGGGGGACGGGACTACAATGAGCAGTTCTTC
-	once	TRBV4-3	TRBJ1-1	CASREASIEAFF	TGCGCCAGCAGGGAGGCCTCGATTGAAGCTTTCTTT
-	-	TRBV30	TRBJ1-2	CAWSELRGLWYGYTF	TGTGCCTGGAGTGAATTGCGGGGGCTTTGGTATGGCTACACCTTC
-	-	TRBV18	TRBJ1-6	CASSSQDNSPLHF	TGTGCCAGCTCGTCCCAGGACAATTCACCCCTCCACTTT
-	once	TRBV27	TRBJ1-1	CASWTGRLNTEAFF	TGTGCCAGCTGGACCGGTAGGCTAAACACTGAAGCTTTCTTT
TRBD1	-	TRBV30	TRBJ1-1	CAWNRGKSVSHEAFF	TGTGCCTGGAACAGGGGGAAGTCGGTCAGTCATGAAGCTTTCTTT
TRBD1	few	TRBV28	TRBJ1-5	CASSNVDRSQPQHF	TGTGCCAGCAGCAATGTGGACAGGAGTCAGCCCCAGCATTTT